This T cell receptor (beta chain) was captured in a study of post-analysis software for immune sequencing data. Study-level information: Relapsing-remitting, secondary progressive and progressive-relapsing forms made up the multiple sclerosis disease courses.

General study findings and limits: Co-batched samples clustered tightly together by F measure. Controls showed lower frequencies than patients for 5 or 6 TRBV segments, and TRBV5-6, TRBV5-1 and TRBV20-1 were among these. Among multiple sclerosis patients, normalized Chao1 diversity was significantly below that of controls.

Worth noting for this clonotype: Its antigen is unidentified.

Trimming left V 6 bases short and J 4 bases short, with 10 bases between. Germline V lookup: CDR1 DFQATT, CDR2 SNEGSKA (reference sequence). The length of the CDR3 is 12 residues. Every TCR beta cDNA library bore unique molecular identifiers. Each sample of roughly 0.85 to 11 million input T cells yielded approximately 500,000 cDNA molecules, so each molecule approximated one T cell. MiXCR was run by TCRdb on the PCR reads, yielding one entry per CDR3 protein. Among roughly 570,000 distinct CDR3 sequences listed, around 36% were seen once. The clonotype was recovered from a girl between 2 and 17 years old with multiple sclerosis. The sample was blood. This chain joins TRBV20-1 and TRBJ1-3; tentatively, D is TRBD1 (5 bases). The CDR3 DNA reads TGCAGTGCGGAAGGGGTCGGAAACACCATATATTTT. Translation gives CSAEGVGNTIYF.